This T cell receptor beta chain was identified in a study of Tregs in tolerant kidney transplant recipients. Study overall: Recipients received nonmyeloablative bone marrow transplants from related graft donors, with transient mixed chimerism. Study results and caveats: Expanding Tregs on activated donor B cells appeared to best identify donor-specific TCRbeta clones.

Sequenced by immunoSEQ multiplex PCR; TCRdb stores in-frame clones only, minus some. This table has roughly 80,000 clones, under 95% appearing once. CDR3 length: 15 amino acids. The V gene lost 2 bases and the J gene lost 3 bases, with 13 bases spanning the gap. Germline V gene sequence: CDR1 KGHSH, CDR2 LQKENI. In the case of this clone: Antigen: not known.

An overnight rest at 37°C with 150 to 250 IU/ml IL-2 preceded regulatory T cell sorting from thawed PBMCs. Sequencing was performed on Tregs from blood, taken before the transplant. The genes are TRBV18 and TRBJ2-5; D not certain. The TCR originated in a human donor who received a combined kidney and bone marrow transplant. As DNA, the CDR3 is TGTGCCAGCTCACCAAGTTCGAGCATTGAAGAGACCCAGTACTTC. Translated, it gives CASSPSSSIEETQYF.